Listed here is a single TCR beta chain. The antigen remains undetermined. Deletions cut 7 bases from V and 0 bases from J, with 12 bases between. Germline V gene sequence: CDR1 MNHNS, CDR2 SASEGT. This CDR3 has 14 residues. TCRdb reanalysed the 5' RACE reads using MiXCR and keeps one entry per CDR3 protein. The profile covers some 120,000 distinct CDR3 sequences, with roughly 6% appearing a single time and 2% to 2.5% taken by the ten largest. The data were taken from a study of T-cell memory formation after mild COVID-19. Study information: The TCR clusters were mostly specific to one donor.

Study-wide results and caveats: Later expanders leaned toward CD4+, whereas clones contracting from day 15 to 85 were balanced CD4/CD8. Those CD4+ clones that contracted were mainly in CM and EM (CD8+ ones in EMRA). Whether second-wave clones peaking at day 37 were SARS-CoV-2 specific went unconfirmed.

The sample was PBMCs or a T cell subset sorted from them (not recorded which). The gene calls are TRBV6-1 and TRBJ1-1, with TRBD1 as a possible D gene (5 bases). The sequence derives from an adult woman who had mild COVID-19 (a few samples of this study predate the infection). Cell type and time point are not known. CDR3 sequence reads: CASKGVRVNTEAFF. DNA of the CDR3: TGTGCCAGCAAAGGGGTCCGGGTGAACACTGAAGCTTTCTTT.